Presented here are 3 T cell receptor beta chains from one specimen sequenced in a study of blood T cells in healthy people across ages. Alongside a J-beta primer mix, a sample-barcoded 5' primer served in a second PCR lasting roughly 7 to 12 cycles. In TCRdb, the 5' RACE reads were re-called with MiXCR into one record per CDR3 protein. The table has hundreds of thousands of distinct CDR3 sequences, 25% to 30% seen once. The specimen sequenced was blood. The receptors stem from an older woman in good health.

This chain connects TRBV20-1 to TRBJ2-5; TRBD2 might be the D (5 bases). Trimming removed 6 bases at V and 2 bases at J, with 19 bases between. The CDR3 totals 15 residues. From germline, CDR1 is DFQATT and CDR2 SNEGSKA (reference sequence). The CDR3 region has the DNA TGCAGTGCCCCTACTAGTACCAACTCACAAGAGACCCAGTACTTC. This gives the protein CSAPTSTNSQETQYF.

This clonotype was counted a few times. The chain carries TRBV20-1 and TRBJ2-5; 9 nucleotides line up with TRBD1. The CDR3 length is 14 residues. J gave up 4 bases and V 5 bases, and 8 bases lay outside the gene matches. Germline values: CDR1 DFQATT, CDR2 SNEGSKA (reference sequence). The CDR3, as DNA: TGCAGTGCTTCCGGAGTGGGACAGGGAGAGACCCAGTACTTC. Encoded protein: CSASGVGQGETQYF.

This clonotype was recorded only once. The CDR3 is CASSQEPWAAETQYF. CDR3 bases: TGCGCCAGCAGCCAAGAGCCCTGGGCCGCAGAGACCCAGTACTTC. The genes are TRBV4-1 and TRBJ2-5; D uncertain. The CDR3 spans 15 residues. The V end was cut by 0 bases, the J end by 4 bases, with 12 bases between. The germline V gene has CDR1 MGHRA and CDR2 YSYEKL.